This note documents a single TCR beta chain sequence. Antigen unknown. Germline loops: CDR1 SGDLS, CDR2 YYNGEE. This CDR3 contains 17 residues. V dropped 3 bases and J dropped 2; count of bases not matched to a gene: 6. In TCRdb, the PCR reads were re-called with MiXCR into one record per CDR3 protein. This sample has approximately 90,000 distinct CDR3 sequences, with around 23% found just once. This sample is drawn from a study of molecular identifiers for immune sequencing clone quantification. Study outcomes and limitations: Barcodes shared by identical TCR molecules could lead to underestimated sizes of highly expanded clones.

This rearrangement joins TRBV9 to TRBJ2-3; TRBD2 matches 13 bases. The sequenced sample was naive CD8+ T cells from blood, with Jurkat cell RNA spiked in. Subset of the sample: FACS-sorted CD8+CD4-CCR7+CD45RA+ naive T cells. This clonotype was sampled from a human donor in good health. Some libraries in this study had Jurkat cell RNA spiked in. The CDR3 loop is CASSGRTSGSVTDTQYF. For the CDR3, the DNA is TGTGCCAGCAGCGGAAGGACTAGCGGGAGTGTCACAGATACGCAGTATTTT.